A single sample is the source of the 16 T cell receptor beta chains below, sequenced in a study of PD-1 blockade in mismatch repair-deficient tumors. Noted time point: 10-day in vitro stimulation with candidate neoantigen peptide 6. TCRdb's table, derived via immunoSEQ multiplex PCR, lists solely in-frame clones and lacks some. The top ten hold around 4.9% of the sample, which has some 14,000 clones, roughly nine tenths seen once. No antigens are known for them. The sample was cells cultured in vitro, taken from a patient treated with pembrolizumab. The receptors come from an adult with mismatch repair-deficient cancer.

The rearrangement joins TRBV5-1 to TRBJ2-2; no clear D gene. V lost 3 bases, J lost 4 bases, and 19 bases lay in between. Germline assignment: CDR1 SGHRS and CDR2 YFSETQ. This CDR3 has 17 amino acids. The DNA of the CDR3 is TGCGCCAGCAGCTCCACCATTTTGGGGTCGGGCACCGGGGAGCTGTTTTTT. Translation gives CASSSTILGSGTGELFF.

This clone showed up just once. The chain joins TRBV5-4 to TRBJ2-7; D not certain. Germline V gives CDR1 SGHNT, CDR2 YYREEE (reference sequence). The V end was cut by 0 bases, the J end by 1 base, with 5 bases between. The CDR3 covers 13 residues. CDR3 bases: TGTGCCAGCAGCTTGGTGGGATCCTACGAGCAGTACTTC. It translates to CASSLVGSYEQYF.

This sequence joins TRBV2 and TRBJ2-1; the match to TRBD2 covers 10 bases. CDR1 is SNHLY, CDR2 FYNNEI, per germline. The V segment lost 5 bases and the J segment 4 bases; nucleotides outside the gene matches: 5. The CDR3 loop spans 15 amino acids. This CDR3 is CASSPEREGYNEQFF. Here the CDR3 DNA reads TGTGCCAGCAGTCCCGAGCGGGAGGGGTACAATGAGCAGTTCTTC.

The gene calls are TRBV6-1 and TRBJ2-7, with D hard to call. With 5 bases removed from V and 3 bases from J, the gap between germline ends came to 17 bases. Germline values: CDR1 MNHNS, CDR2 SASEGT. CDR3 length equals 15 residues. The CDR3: CASSTRRTTSYEQYF. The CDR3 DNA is TGTGCCAGCAGTACGAGACGGACGACGAGCTACGAGCAGTACTTC.

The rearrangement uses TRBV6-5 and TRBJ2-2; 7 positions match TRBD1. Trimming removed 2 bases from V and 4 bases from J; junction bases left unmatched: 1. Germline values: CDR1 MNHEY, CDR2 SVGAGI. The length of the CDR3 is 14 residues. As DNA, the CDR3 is TGTGCCAGCAGTTACAGGGGGCTCACCGGGGAGCTGTTTTTT. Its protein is CASSYRGLTGELFF.

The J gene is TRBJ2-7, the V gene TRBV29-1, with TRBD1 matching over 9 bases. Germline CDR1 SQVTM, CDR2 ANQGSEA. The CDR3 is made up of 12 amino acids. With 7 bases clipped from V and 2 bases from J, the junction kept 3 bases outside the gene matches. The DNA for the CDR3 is TGCAGCGGGTGGGACAGGGCCTACGAGCAGTACTTC. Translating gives CSGWDRAYEQYF.

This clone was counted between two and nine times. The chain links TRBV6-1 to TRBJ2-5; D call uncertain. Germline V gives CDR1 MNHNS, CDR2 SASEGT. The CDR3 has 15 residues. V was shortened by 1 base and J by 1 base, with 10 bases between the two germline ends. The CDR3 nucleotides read TGTGCCAGCAGTGAAGGGGTAGCAGTCCAAGAGACCCAGTACTTC. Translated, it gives CASSEGVAVQETQYF.

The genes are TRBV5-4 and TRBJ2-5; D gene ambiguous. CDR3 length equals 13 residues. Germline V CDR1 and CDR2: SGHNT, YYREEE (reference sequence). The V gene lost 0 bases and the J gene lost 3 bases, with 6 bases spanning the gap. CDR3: CASSLDREETQYF. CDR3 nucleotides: TGTGCCAGCAGCTTGGACAGAGAAGAGACCCAGTACTTC.

CDR3 sequence (DNA): TGCGCCAGCAGCTTGGCCTTAGGACGGTTGGGAGCCAAAAACATTCAGTACTTC. This translates into CASSLALGRLGAKNIQYF. The chain employs TRBV5-1 and TRBJ2-4; D uncertain. V was shortened by 0 bases and J by 0 bases, with 16 bases between the two germline ends. Germline CDR1 SGHRS, CDR2 YFSETQ. This CDR3 contains 18 residues.

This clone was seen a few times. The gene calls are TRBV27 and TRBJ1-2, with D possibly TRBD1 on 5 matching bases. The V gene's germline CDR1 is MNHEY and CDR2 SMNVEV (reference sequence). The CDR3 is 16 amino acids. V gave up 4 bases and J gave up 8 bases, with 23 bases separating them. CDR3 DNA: TGTGCCAGCAGTTGGGGCCAGGAGATCGGCTATGAAGGCTACACCTTC. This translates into CASSWGQEIGYEGYTF.

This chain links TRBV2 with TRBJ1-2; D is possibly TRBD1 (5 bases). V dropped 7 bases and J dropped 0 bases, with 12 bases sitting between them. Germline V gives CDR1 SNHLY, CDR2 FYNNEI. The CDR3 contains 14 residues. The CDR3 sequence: CASIREVSNYGYTF. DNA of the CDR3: TGTGCCAGCATCAGGGAGGTTTCTAACTATGGCTACACCTTC.

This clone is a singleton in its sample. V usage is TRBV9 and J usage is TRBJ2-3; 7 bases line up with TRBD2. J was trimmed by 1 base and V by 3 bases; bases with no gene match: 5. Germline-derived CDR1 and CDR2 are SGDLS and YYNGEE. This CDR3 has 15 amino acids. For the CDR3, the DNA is TGTGCCAGCAGCGAGGGGACTACCCGCACAGATACGCAGTATTTT. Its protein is CASSEGTTRTDTQYF.

The DNA for the CDR3 is TGCGCCAGCAGCTACAGAGCGGGAGGCTACAATGAGCAGTTCTTC. Encoded protein: CASSYRAGGYNEQFF. V and J are TRBV5-1 and TRBJ2-1; TRBD2 matches at 9 bases. Trimming at V came to 3 bases and at J to 3 bases, leaving 4 bases not matched to a gene. CDR1 is SGHRS and CDR2 is YFSETQ in the germline V gene. The CDR3 is 15 amino acids.

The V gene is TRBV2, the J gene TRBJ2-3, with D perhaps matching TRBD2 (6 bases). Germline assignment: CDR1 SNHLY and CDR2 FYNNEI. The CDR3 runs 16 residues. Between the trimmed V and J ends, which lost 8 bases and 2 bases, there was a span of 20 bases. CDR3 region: CASGRWGSGATDTQYF. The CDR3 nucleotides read TGTGCCAGCGGTCGTTGGGGTAGCGGAGCCACAGATACGCAGTATTTT.

This chain's CDR3 is CASRRAGQVGETQYF. CDR3 DNA: TGCGCCAGCAGACGGGCGGGACAGGTCGGGGAGACCCAGTACTTC. The V call is TRBV5-1, the J call TRBJ2-5; TRBD1 matches at 8 bases. Germline V gene lookup returns CDR1 SGHRS and CDR2 YFSETQ. CDR3 size: 15 residues. The V segment lost 5 bases and the J segment 5 bases; nucleotides outside the gene matches: 11.

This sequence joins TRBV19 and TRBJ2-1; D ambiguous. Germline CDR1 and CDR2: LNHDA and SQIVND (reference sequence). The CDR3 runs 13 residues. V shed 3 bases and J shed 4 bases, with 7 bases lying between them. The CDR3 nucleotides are TGTGCCAGTAGTATTCCCTCGTACAATGAGCAGTTCTTC. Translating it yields CASSIPSYNEQFF. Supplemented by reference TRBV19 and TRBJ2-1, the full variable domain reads DGGITQSPKYLFRKEGQNVTLSCEQNLNHDAMYWYRQDPGQGLRLIYYSQIVNDFQKGDIAEGYSVSREKKESFPLTVTSAQKNPTAFYLCASSIPSYNEQFFGPGTRLTVL.